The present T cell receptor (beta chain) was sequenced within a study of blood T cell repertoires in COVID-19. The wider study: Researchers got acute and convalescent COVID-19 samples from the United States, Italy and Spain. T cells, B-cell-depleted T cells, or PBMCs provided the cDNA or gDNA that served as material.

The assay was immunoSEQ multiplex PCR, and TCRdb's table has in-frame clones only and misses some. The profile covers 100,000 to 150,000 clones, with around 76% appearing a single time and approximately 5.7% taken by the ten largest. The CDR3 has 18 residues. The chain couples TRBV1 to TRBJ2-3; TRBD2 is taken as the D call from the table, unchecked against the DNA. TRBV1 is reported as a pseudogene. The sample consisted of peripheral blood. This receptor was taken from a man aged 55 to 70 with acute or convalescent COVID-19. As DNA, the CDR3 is TGCACCAGCAGCTCCCGAGGGTCGTCTAGCGGGAGGGGAGATACGCAGTATTTT. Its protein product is CTSSSRGSSSGRGDTQYF.